The 10 T cell receptor beta chains listed next were all sequenced from one sample in a study of blood T cell repertoires in COVID-19. Measured with immunoSEQ multiplex PCR; TCRdb has only the in-frame clones, and not every one. The sample contains some 140,000 clones, roughly 83% of which appear only once. Sequences were obtained from peripheral blood. The receptors were gathered from a woman aged 55 to 70 with acute or convalescent COVID-19.

The V gene is TRBV18, the J gene TRBJ2-7; the match to TRBD1 covers 7 bases. CDR1 and CDR2 (germline): KGHSH, LQKENI. The CDR3 covers 14 residues. V trimming: 7 bases; J trimming: 7 bases; junction bases outside the gene matches: 13. The CDR3 bases are TGTGCCAGCTGCCCAGATAAGGGGGCTCGTGAGCAGTACTTC. It translates to CASCPDKGAREQYF.

The chain uses TRBV4-1 and TRBJ2-7, with D possibly matching TRBD1 (5 bases). V lost 0 bases and J lost 2, with 20 bases in between. The CDR3 is 18 amino acids. Germline V lookup: CDR1 MGHRA, CDR2 YSYEKL. CDR3 sequence reads: CASSQDSVSRTPAYEQYV. CDR3 nucleotides: TGCGCCAGCAGCCAAGATTCCGTCTCGCGGACACCAGCCTACGAGCAGTACGTC.

This chain links TRBV5-1 with TRBJ2-4; D is unclear. The CDR3 spans 16 residues. The germline gives CDR1 SGHRS, CDR2 YFSETQ. V was cut by 4 bases and J by 0 bases, with 14 bases left in between. CDR3 protein: CASSREGALAKNIQYF. The CDR3 DNA reads TGCGCCAGCAGCAGAGAAGGAGCTCTAGCCAAAAACATTCAGTACTTC.

The V gene is TRBV10-2, the J gene TRBJ2-7; 8 positions agree with TRBD2. Germline V CDR1 and CDR2: WSHSY, SAAADI. The CDR3 has 13 residues. V was pared by 7 bases and J by 3 bases, with 5 bases of the junction left unmatched. The CDR3, as DNA: TGCGCCAGCAACGTCGGGGGGGACTACGAGCAGTACTTC. This encodes CASNVGGDYEQYF.

This chain connects TRBV6-6 to TRBJ1-4, with 9 bases fitting TRBD1. Germline V gene lookup returns CDR1 MNHNY and CDR2 SVGAGI (reference sequence). This CDR3 has 16 amino acids. The V and J ends lost 5 bases and 0 bases, in that order; junction bases with no gene match: 4. The CDR3 DNA reads as TGTGCCAGCAGTAGGGGACAGGGTGCAACTAATGAAAAACTGTTTTTT. Protein sequence: CASSRGQGATNEKLFF.

The chain combines TRBV10-1 with TRBJ2-7; 9 bases agree with TRBD2. V dropped 3 bases and J dropped 2; count of bases not matched to a gene: 5. The germline V gene has CDR1 WNHNN and CDR2 SYGVQD (reference sequence). There are 15 residues in the CDR3. CDR3 in DNA: TGCGCCAGCAGTGATGCTAGCGGGGAGGCCTACGAGCAGTACTTC. This gives the protein CASSDASGEAYEQYF.

The V and J genes are TRBV13 and TRBJ1-3; D uncertain. The CDR3 loop spans 16 amino acids. Deletions cut 5 bases from V and 0 bases from J, with 14 bases between. Per the germline V gene, CDR1 is PRHDT and CDR2 is FYEKMQ (reference sequence). The chain's CDR3 is CASSIPSSVSGNTIYF. The DNA for the CDR3 is TGTGCCAGCAGCATACCCTCTTCGGTCTCTGGAAACACCATATATTTT.

The rearrangement joins TRBV19 to TRBJ2-1; tentatively, D is TRBD2 (5 bases). CDR3 length: 17 residues. CDR1 and CDR2 from the germline V gene are LNHDA and SQIVND (reference sequence). The V end lost 3 bases, the J end lost 0 bases, and 15 bases lay between the germline ends. The CDR3 nucleotides are TGTGCCAGTAGTATCTTGGGGAGCGGAAGCTCCTACAATGAGCAGTTCTTC. This sequence encodes CASSILGSGSSYNEQFF.

CDR3 in amino acids: CASSQNILAGDEQFF. The CDR3 nucleotides read TGTGCCAGCAGCCAAAACATCCTAGCGGGGGATGAGCAGTTCTTC. This chain uses TRBV4-2 with TRBJ2-1, with 10 bases identical to TRBD2. Per the germline V gene, CDR1 is LGHNA and CDR2 is YNFKEQ. V lost 2 bases and J lost 8; bases outside the gene matches: 6. This CDR3 contains 15 residues.

The sample holds one count of this clone. J is TRBJ1-3 and V is TRBV7-2; perhaps TRBD1 as D (6 bases). Trimming removed 0 bases from V and 4 bases from J, with 13 bases in between. Germline V gene lookup returns CDR1 SGHTA and CDR2 FQGNSA. This CDR3 is 16 amino acids long. CDR3 amino acids: CASSLALGAQGNTIYF. Here the CDR3 DNA reads TGTGCCAGCAGCTTAGCTTTGGGGGCTCAAGGAAACACCATATATTTT.